This T cell receptor (beta chain) appears in the sequencing data of a study of CD8+ T cells in alopecia areata. TCR sequencing used cDNA made by reverse transcription of extracted RNA. Profiled with immunoSEQ multiplex PCR; TCRdb holds only in-frame clones, not every one. The sample yields roughly 220,000 clones, around two fifths seen once. Treatment in this sample: oral pan-JAK inhibitor, 5-10 mg twice daily. The CDR3 consists of 14 residues. The V segment lost 3 bases and the J segment 5 bases; nucleotides outside the gene matches: 6. Germline lookup yields CDR1 SEHNR and CDR2 FQNEAQ (reference sequence).

This specimen was CD4+ T cells sorted from blood, taken at approximately week 30, from a patient treated with tofacitinib. This receptor was obtained from a human donor with alopecia areata. V usage is TRBV7-9 and J usage is TRBJ1-2; 7 bases map to TRBD1. CDR3 in DNA: TGTGCCAGCAGCTTCGGGGACAGTATTTATGGCTACACCTTC. It is translated as CASSFGDSIYGYTF.